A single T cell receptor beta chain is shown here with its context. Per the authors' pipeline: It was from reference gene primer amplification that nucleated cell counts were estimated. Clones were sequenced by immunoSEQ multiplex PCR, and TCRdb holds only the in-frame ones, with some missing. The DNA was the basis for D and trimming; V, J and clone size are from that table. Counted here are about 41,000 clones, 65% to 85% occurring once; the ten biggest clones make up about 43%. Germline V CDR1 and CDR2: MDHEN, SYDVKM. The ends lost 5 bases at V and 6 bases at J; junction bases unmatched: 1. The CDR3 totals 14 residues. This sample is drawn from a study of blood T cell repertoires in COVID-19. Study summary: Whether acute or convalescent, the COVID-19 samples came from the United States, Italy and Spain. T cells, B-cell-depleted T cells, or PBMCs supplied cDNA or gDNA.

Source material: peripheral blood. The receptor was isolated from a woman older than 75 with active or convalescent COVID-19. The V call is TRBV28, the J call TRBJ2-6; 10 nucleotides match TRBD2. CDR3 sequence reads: CASSLAGEANVLTF. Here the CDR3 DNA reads TGTGCCAGCAGTCTAGCGGGGGAGGCCAACGTCCTGACTTTC. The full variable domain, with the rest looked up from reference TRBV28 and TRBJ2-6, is DVKVTQSSRYLVKRTGEKVFLECVQDMDHENMFWYRQDPGLGLRLIYFSYDVKMKEKGDIPEGYSVSREKKERFSLILESASTNQTSMYLCASSLAGEANVLTFGAGSRLTVL.